What follows are 26 T cell receptor beta chains derived from one specimen sequenced in a study of PD-1 blockade in classical Hodgkin lymphoma. Time point defined: cycle 4 day 1 (C4D1), after more than five weeks of nivolumab. Every patient experienced relapse after autologous stem cell transplantation, and brentuximab vedotin exposure varied. Data came from immunoSEQ multiplex PCR; TCRdb stores just in-frame clones and leaves some out. The sample lists 85,000 to 90,000 clones; 90% were seen once. The sample here was peripheral blood mononuclear cells (PBMCs), taken before the fourth cycle of nivolumab. The receptors were sampled from a human donor with classical Hodgkin lymphoma.

The chain combines TRBV27 with TRBJ1-6; D gene unclear. Trimming pared 3 bases from V and 5 bases from J, leaving 2 bases between. The CDR3 is 12 residues long. The germline V gene encodes CDR1 MNHEY and CDR2 SMNVEV (reference sequence). The CDR3 bases are TGTGCCAGCAGTTTGGATAATTCACCCCTCCACTTT. Its translation is CASSLDNSPLHF.

J is TRBJ2-1 and V is TRBV7-6; 11 bases map to TRBD2. The V gene end was trimmed by 5 bases and the J gene end by 8 bases; junction bases not matched to a gene: 14. The CDR3 contains 17 residues. The germline V gene encodes CDR1 SGHVS and CDR2 FNYEAQ. This CDR3 reads CASSPNNSGGAGDEQFF. For the CDR3, the DNA is TGTGCCAGCAGCCCCAACAATAGCGGGGGGGCAGGCGATGAGCAGTTCTTC.

The table lists this clone with a count of one. This chain uses TRBV27 with TRBJ2-3, with D possibly matching TRBD2 (7 bases). There are 15 residues in the CDR3. Trimming took 5 bases from V and 2 from J, leaving 14 bases between them. Germline assignment: CDR1 MNHEY and CDR2 SMNVEV (reference sequence). The CDR3 coding sequence is TGTGCCAGCAGTGGAAGGGGGGGGACCACAGATACGCAGTATTTT. Translated: CASSGRGGTTDTQYF.

The rearrangement joins TRBV28 to TRBJ2-7; 16 bases agree with TRBD2. Germline trimming cut 5 bases from V and 0 bases from J; bases unmatched to any gene: 7. This CDR3 has 18 amino acids. Per germline, CDR1 MDHEN and CDR2 SYDVKM. CDR3 in amino acids: CASSNWGLAGGGSYEQYF. DNA of the CDR3: TGTGCCAGCAGTAATTGGGGACTAGCGGGGGGGGGCTCCTACGAGCAGTACTTC.

The genes are TRBV5-1 and TRBJ2-1; TRBD1 is a possible D gene (5 bases). Germline CDR1 and CDR2: SGHRS and YFSETQ. V shed 1 base and J shed 0 bases, with 11 bases lying between them. CDR3 length: 16 amino acids. The CDR3 is CASSLLAGFSYNEQFF. CDR3 bases: TGCGCCAGCAGCTTGTTAGCAGGGTTCTCCTACAATGAGCAGTTCTTC.

The chain combines TRBV7-2 with TRBJ2-7, with D possibly being TRBD2 (5 bases). The V and J ends lost 4 bases and 4 bases respectively, with 8 bases between them. The CDR3 runs 12 residues. In germline, CDR1 is SGHTA, CDR2 FQGNSA. The CDR3 bases are TGTGCCAGCAGCTGGGGAGTTTACGAGCAGTACTTC. It specifies CASSWGVYEQYF.

The chain combines TRBV5-1 with TRBJ1-2; D ambiguous. The CDR3 consists of 14 residues. Germline V lookup: CDR1 SGHRS, CDR2 YFSETQ. V shed 1 base and J shed 2 bases, with 9 bases lying between them. The CDR3 region is CASSLWTLNYGYTF. The CDR3 bases are TGCGCCAGCAGCTTGTGGACCTTGAACTATGGCTACACCTTC.

The genes are TRBV5-6 and TRBJ1-5; D ambiguous. V dropped 6 bases and J dropped 0 bases, with 22 bases sitting between them. The CDR3 consists of 18 residues. Germline CDR1 and CDR2: SGHDT and YYEEEE. CDR3 in DNA: TGTGCCAGCACCATTCGGAGTGGGCAGCTTTATAGCAATCAGCCCCAGCATTTT. It encodes CASTIRSGQLYSNQPQHF.

This sequence joins TRBV6-5 and TRBJ2-7, with 15 bases lining up with TRBD2. The V gene's germline CDR1 is MNHEY and CDR2 SVGAGI. V shed 8 bases and J 5 bases; nucleotides not matched to a gene: 7. This CDR3 has 15 residues. The CDR3 loop reads CASGTSGGNRHEQYF. Here the CDR3 DNA reads TGTGCCAGCGGGACTAGCGGGGGGAATCGACACGAGCAGTACTTC.

This chain joins TRBV2 and TRBJ1-1; TRBD1 might be the D (5 bases). Germline V gene lookup returns CDR1 SNHLY and CDR2 FYNNEI. This CDR3 has 13 residues. V gave up 4 bases and J gave up 3 bases, with 9 bases separating them. The CDR3 region is CASSGQFHTEAFF. In nucleotides, the CDR3 is TGTGCCAGCAGTGGACAGTTCCACACTGAAGCTTTCTTT.

The rearrangement joins TRBV5-3 to TRBJ2-1; 10 bases align to TRBD1. TRBV5-3 is known as an ORF, though its function is uncertain. CDR3 length: 15 amino acids. Germline trimming cut 7 bases from V and 7 bases from J; bases unmatched to any gene: 11. The CDR3 sequence: CARGRDRGRWNEQFF. The CDR3 nucleotides read TGTGCCAGAGGGCGAGACAGGGGGCGGTGGAATGAGCAGTTCTTC.

This sequence joins TRBV5-1 and TRBJ2-6; no reliable D call. V lost 3 bases, J lost 1 base, and 5 bases lay in between. Per the germline V gene, CDR1 is SGHRS and CDR2 is YFSETQ. This CDR3 contains 14 residues. The CDR3 is CASSSGSGANVLTF. The CDR3 DNA reads as TGCGCCAGCAGCTCCGGGTCTGGGGCCAACGTCCTGACTTTC.

The chain links TRBV5-1 to TRBJ2-7; D call uncertain. The germline gives CDR1 SGHRS, CDR2 YFSETQ. The V gene lost 3 bases and the J gene lost 4 bases, with 11 bases spanning the gap. The CDR3 is 13 amino acids. The DNA of the CDR3 is TGCGCCAGCAGCTCTACGTTGAGTTACGAGCAGTACTTC. Translating gives CASSSTLSYEQYF.

The gene calls are TRBV7-2 and TRBJ2-6; no definite D call. Trimming shortened V by 3 bases and J by 2 bases, and 17 bases separated the two germline ends. This CDR3 has 18 residues. Germline V gives CDR1 SGHTA, CDR2 FQGNSA. As DNA, the CDR3 is TGTGCCAGCAGCTTGGATCGGATTAGCTCCCCTGGGGCCAACGTCCTGACTTTC. It codes for CASSLDRISSPGANVLTF.

The chain uses TRBV18 and TRBJ1-2; the D gene is possibly TRBD1 (6 bases). There are 14 residues in the CDR3. Per the germline V gene, CDR1 is KGHSH and CDR2 is LQKENI. Deletions cut 6 bases from V and 2 bases from J, with 13 bases between. This chain's CDR3 is CASSLRGGNYGYTF. The CDR3 bases are TGTGCCAGCTCCCTGCGGGGGGGCAACTATGGCTACACCTTC.

The gene calls are TRBV4-3 and TRBJ1-1; the match to TRBD1 covers 8 bases. The length of the CDR3 is 18 residues. From germline, CDR1 is LGHNA and CDR2 YSLEER. J lost 5 bases, V lost 1 base, and 15 bases had no gene match. The CDR3 loop is CASSQGIRDRFFLTEAFF. The CDR3 DNA follows: TGCGCCAGCAGCCAAGGGATCCGGGACAGGTTTTTTCTAACTGAAGCTTTCTTT.

The CDR3 coding sequence is TGTGCCAGCAGCTTAGGGTGGCGGGGCGAGTTTCAAGCTTTCTTT. It specifies CASSLGWRGEFQAFF. J is TRBJ1-1 and V is TRBV7-2, with a tentative D call TRBD1 (5 bases). In germline, CDR1 is SGHTA, CDR2 FQGNSA. With 1 base removed from V and 9 bases from J, the gap between germline ends came to 18 bases. This CDR3 is built from 15 residues.

The rearrangement uses TRBV6-5 and TRBJ2-7, with a possible D match to TRBD1 (6 bases). Germline V gives CDR1 MNHEY, CDR2 SVGAGI. The CDR3 is 14 amino acids. V dropped 2 bases and J dropped 2 bases, with 10 bases sitting between them. The CDR3 nucleotides are TGTGCCAGCAGTTACGTAGGGGGAACCTACGAGCAGTACTTC. Amino acid sequence: CASSYVGGTYEQYF.

The chain recombines TRBV18 with TRBJ2-7; a weak D match, TRBD2 (6 bases). The germline CDR1 and CDR2 sequences are KGHSH and LQKENI. There are 13 residues in the CDR3. The V and J ends lost 6 bases and 6 bases respectively, with 15 bases between them. The CDR3 region is CASSGAGIVEQYF. For the CDR3, the DNA is TGTGCCAGCTCCGGGGCGGGGATTGTCGAGCAGTACTTC.

V gene TRBV5-1 combines with J gene TRBJ2-1, with TRBD2 identical over 15 bases. V shed 4 bases, J shed 8 bases, and the junction held 10 bases outside the gene matches. The germline CDR1 and CDR2 sequences are SGHRS and YFSETQ. The CDR3 sequence is 17 residues long. The CDR3 reads CASSSGLAGGHRDEQFF. As DNA, the CDR3 is TGCGCCAGCAGCAGTGGACTAGCGGGGGGGCATCGCGATGAGCAGTTCTTC.

The chain is built from TRBV9 and TRBJ1-5, with D possibly being TRBD1 (5 bases). V was trimmed by 4 bases and J by 0 bases, leaving 14 bases between them. The CDR3 contains 16 residues. Germline CDR1 and CDR2: SGDLS and YYNGEE. CDR3 protein: CASSPGGAGSNQPQHF. CDR3 DNA sequence: TGTGCCAGCAGCCCCGGTGGGGCAGGTAGCAATCAGCCCCAGCATTTT. Full variable domain (missing parts from reference TRBV9 and TRBJ1-5): DSGVTQTPKHLITATGQRVTLRCSPRSGDLSVYWYQQSLDQGLQFLIQYYNGEERAKGNILERFSAQQFPDLHSELNLSSLELGDSALYFCASSPGGAGSNQPQHFGDGTRLSIL.

This clone was picked up one time. V is TRBV30 and J is TRBJ1-5; D is perhaps TRBD1 (6 bases). V lost 1 base and J lost 6, with 10 bases in between. The CDR3 has 13 amino acids. The V gene's germline CDR1 is GTSNPN and CDR2 SVGIG (reference sequence). CDR3 DNA: TGTGCCTGGAGTGACAGGGAGAGTCAGCCCCAGCATTTT. This gives the protein CAWSDRESQPQHF.

V usage is TRBV9 and J usage is TRBJ2-7; possibly TRBD1 or TRBD2 for D (6 bases each). Looked up from germline, CDR1 is SGDLS and CDR2 is YYNGEE. The germline V and J ends were trimmed by 0 bases and 9 bases, with 16 bases remaining between them. The CDR3 runs 14 residues. The CDR3 region has the DNA TGTGCCAGCAGCGTAGAGGGGGGCGATGCGGTGCAGTACTTC. Translated, it gives CASSVEGGDAVQYF.

The V call is TRBV19, the J call TRBJ2-5; the match to TRBD2 covers 10 bases. J was trimmed by 3 bases and V by 9 bases; bases with no gene match: 7. CDR3 size: 14 residues. Germline V gene data show CDR1 as LNHDA and CDR2 as SQIVND (reference sequence). The CDR3 nucleotides are TGTGCCAGCAATAAAGGGACTAGCGAAGAGACCCAGTACTTC. It specifies CASNKGTSEETQYF.

CDR3: CASSLGQGGETQYF. DNA of the CDR3: TGTGCCAGCAGCTTGGGACAGGGCGGAGAGACCCAGTACTTC. The rearrangement uses TRBV5-4 and TRBJ2-5; 7 bases line up with TRBD1. V shed 0 bases and J 4 bases; nucleotides not matched to a gene: 3. Germline V gene lookup returns CDR1 SGHNT and CDR2 YYREEE (reference sequence). This CDR3 spans 14 amino acids.

The V call is TRBV5-1, the J call TRBJ2-3, with 9 bases that match TRBD1. The CDR3 totals 14 residues. The germline gives CDR1 SGHRS, CDR2 YFSETQ. V trimming: 4 bases; J trimming: 6 bases; junction bases outside the gene matches: 6. The CDR3 bases are TGCGCCAGCAGCATAACAGGGGGCGAGGATACGCAGTATTTT. Protein: CASSITGGEDTQYF.